Listed below are T cell receptor beta chains from one sample, sequenced in a study of T cell repertoires in cytomegalovirus infection. TCRdb reprocessed the reads with MiXCR, giving one entry per CDR3 protein. The top ten hold 4% to 5.5% of the sample, which has roughly 76,000 distinct CDR3 sequences, around 3.4% seen once. The sequencing sample was made of PBMCs. Receptors were obtained from a human donor in good health (CMV status not recorded). Some clones in this sample may be carry-over from other donors' samples. The CDR3 runs from the conserved cysteine through the conserved F or W. Fields, in order: clone size, V gene, CDR3 protein. Not every row has a clone size; where given, it reads once, few, many or a size class.

size: many
V: TRBV6-1
CDR3: CASSEALREAFF

size: many
V: TRBV7-9
CDR3: CASSFSGVDTEAFF

size: many
V: TRBV7-8
CDR3: CASSLDDPGGLQETQYF

size: many
V: TRBV5-5
CDR3: CVSSFRTDAYAEAFF

size: many
V: TRBV6-4
CDR3: CASSDGTTTDTQYF

size: many
V: TRBV12-3/TRBV12-4
CDR3: CASRDTGGWTEAFF

size: many
V: TRBV7-2
CDR3: CASSLSETYEQYF

size: .
V: TRBV7-8
CDR3: CASSWRDGLNSPLHF

size: many
V: TRBV4-1
CDR3: CASSQDPWGEQYF

size: many
V: TRBV7-3
CDR3: CASSSPTGTYEQYF

size: many
V: TRBV7-2
CDR3: CASSLGDDQPQHF

size: many
V: TRBV2
CDR3: CASSEVRAAQYF

size: many
V: TRBV5-5
CDR3: CASSLTEDEAFF

size: many
V: TRBV6-2/TRBV6-3
CDR3: CASSYGHLTEAFF

size: many
V: TRBV12-3/TRBV12-4
CDR3: CASSYDRGRQPQHF

size: many
V: TRBV27
CDR3: CASSFRGGFEETQYF